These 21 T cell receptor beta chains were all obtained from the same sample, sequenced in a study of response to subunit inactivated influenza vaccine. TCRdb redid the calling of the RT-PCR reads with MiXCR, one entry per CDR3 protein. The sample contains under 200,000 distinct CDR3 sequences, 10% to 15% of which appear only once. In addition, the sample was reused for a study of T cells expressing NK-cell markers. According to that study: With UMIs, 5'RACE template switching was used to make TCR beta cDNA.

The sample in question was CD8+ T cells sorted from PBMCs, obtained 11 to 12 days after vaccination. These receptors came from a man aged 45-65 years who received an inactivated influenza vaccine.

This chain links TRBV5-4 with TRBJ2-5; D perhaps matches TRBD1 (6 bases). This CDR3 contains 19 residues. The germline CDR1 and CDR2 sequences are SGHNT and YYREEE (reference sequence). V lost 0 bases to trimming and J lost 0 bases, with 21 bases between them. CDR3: CASSLGPGSDSPYQETQYF. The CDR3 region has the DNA TGTGCCAGCAGCTTGGGGCCCGGATCGGACAGCCCGTACCAAGAGACCCAGTACTTC.

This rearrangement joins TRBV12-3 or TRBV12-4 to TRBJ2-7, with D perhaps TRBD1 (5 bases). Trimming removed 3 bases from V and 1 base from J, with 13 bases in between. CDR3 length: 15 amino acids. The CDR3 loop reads CASSFGSGNSYEQYF. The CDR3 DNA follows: TGTGCCAGCAGTTTTGGGTCAGGGAATTCCTACGAGCAGTACTTC.

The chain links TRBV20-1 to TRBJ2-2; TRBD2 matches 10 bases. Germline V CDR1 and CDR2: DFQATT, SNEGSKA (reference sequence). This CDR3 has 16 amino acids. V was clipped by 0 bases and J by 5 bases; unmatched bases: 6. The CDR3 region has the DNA TGCAGTGCTAGAGACCTAGCGGGAGTAGGTACCGGGGAGCTGTTTTTT. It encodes CSARDLAGVGTGELFF.

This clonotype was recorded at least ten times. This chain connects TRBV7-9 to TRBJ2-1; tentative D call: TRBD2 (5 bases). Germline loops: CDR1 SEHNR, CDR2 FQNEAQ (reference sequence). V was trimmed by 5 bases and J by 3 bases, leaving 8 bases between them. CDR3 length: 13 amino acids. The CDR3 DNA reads TGTGCCAGCAGCCGGGATCTCTACAATGAGCAGTTCTTC. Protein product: CASSRDLYNEQFF.

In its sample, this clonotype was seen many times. The CDR3 spells CASSFPLPGLSSYEQYF. As DNA, the CDR3 is TGTGCCAGCAGTTTCCCCCTTCCGGGACTGAGCTCCTACGAGCAGTACTTC. The chain has TRBV12-3 or TRBV12-4 and TRBJ2-7; D possibly corresponds to TRBD2 (6 bases). The CDR3 has 17 residues. Trimming pared 3 bases from V and 0 bases from J, leaving 18 bases between.

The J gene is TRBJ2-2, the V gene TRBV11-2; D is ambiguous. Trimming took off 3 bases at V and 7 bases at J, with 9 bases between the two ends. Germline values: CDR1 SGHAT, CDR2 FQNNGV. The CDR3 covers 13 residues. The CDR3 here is CASSLGPRGELFF. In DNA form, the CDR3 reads TGTGCCAGCAGCTTGGGCCCACGCGGGGAGCTGTTTTTT.

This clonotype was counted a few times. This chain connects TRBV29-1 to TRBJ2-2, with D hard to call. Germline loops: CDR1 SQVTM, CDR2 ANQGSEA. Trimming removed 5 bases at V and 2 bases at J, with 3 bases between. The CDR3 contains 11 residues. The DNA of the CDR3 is TGCAGCGTTATCAACACCGGGGAGCTGTTTTTT. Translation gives CSVINTGELFF.

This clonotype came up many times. The CDR3 here is CASSAQLGGYNEQFF. In nucleotides, the CDR3 is TGTGCCAGCAGCGCTCAACTAGGGGGGTACAATGAGCAGTTCTTC. The gene calls are TRBV9 and TRBJ2-1; D assignment may be TRBD1 or TRBD2 (6 bases each). CDR3 length: 15 residues. CDR1 is SGDLS, CDR2 YYNGEE, per germline. The V end was cut by 3 bases, the J end by 4 bases, with 14 bases between.

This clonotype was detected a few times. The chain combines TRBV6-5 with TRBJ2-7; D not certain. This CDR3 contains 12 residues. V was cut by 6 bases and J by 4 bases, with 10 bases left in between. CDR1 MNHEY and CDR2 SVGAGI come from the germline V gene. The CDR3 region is CASSPSLYEQYF. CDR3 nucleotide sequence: TGTGCCAGCAGCCCCTCCCTTTACGAGCAGTACTTC.

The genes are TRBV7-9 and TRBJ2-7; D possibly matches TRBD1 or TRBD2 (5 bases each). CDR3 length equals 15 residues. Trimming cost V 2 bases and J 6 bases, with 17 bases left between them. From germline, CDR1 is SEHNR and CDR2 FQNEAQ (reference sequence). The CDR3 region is CASSLSSLGPTEQYF. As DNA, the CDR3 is TGTGCCAGCAGCTTAAGTTCGTTGGGACCTACCGAGCAGTACTTC.

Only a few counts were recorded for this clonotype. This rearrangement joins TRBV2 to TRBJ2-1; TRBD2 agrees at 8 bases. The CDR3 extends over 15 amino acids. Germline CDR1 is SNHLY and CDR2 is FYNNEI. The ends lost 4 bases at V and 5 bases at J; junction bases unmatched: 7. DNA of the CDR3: TGTGCCAGCAGTGTGATAGCGGGGAACCACAATGAGCAGTTCTTC. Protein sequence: CASSVIAGNHNEQFF.

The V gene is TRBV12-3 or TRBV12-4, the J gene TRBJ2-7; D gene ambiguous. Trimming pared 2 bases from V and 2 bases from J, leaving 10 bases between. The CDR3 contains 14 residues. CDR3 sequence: CASSLFRSTYEQYF. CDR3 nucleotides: TGTGCCAGCAGTTTATTCAGGTCTACCTACGAGCAGTACTTC.

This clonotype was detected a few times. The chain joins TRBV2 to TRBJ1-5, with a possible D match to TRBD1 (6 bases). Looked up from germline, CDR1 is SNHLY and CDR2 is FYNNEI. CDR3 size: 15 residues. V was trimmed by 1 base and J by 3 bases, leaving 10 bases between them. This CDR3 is CASSEGRTDNQPQHF. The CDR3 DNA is TGTGCCAGCAGTGAAGGGAGGACAGACAATCAGCCCCAGCATTTT. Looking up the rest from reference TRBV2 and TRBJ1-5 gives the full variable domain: EPEVTQTPSHQVTQMGQEVILRCVPISNHLYFYWYRQILGQKVEFLVSFYNNEISEKSEIFDDQFSVERPDGSNFTLKIRSTKLEDSAMYFCASSEGRTDNQPQHFGDGTRLSIL.

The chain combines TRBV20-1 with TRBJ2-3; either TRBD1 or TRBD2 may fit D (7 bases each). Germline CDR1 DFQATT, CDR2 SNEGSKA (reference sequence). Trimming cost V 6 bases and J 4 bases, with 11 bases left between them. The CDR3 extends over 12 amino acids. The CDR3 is CSARGGADTQYF. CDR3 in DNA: TGCAGTGCCAGGGGGGGGGCAGATACGCAGTATTTT.

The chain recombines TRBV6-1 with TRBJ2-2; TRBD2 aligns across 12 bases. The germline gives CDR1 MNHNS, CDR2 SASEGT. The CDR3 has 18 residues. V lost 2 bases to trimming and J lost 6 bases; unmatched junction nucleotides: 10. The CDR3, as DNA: TGTGCCAGCAGTGAATGGCTAGCGGGGGGGCGCGGCGCCGGGGAGCTGTTTTTT. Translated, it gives CASSEWLAGGRGAGELFF.

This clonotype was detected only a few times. Here the CDR3 reads CASSPWGEDSQPQHF. CDR3 coding DNA: TGTGCCAGCAGCCCGTGGGGGGAGGATAGTCAGCCCCAGCATTTT. V is TRBV5-5 and J is TRBJ1-5, with a possible D match to TRBD1 (5 bases). V lost 4 bases and J 6 bases, leaving 17 bases between the germline ends. CDR1 and CDR2 (germline): SGHKS, YYEKEE (reference sequence). This CDR3 spans 15 amino acids. Combining the CDR3 with reference TRBV5-5 and TRBJ1-5 gives the whole variable domain DAGVTQSPTHLIKTRGQQVTLRCSPISGHKSVSWYQQVLGQGPQFIFQYYEKEERGRGNFPDRFSARQFPNYSSELNVNALLLGDSALYLCASSPWGEDSQPQHFGDGTRLSIL.

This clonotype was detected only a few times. The CDR3 here is CASSRTSGGSGELFF. The CDR3 DNA reads TGTGCCAGCAGCCGGACTAGCGGGGGGTCCGGGGAGCTGTTTTTT. The V gene is TRBV12-3 or TRBV12-4, the J gene TRBJ2-2, with 14 bases identical to TRBD2. V was clipped by 6 bases and J by 6 bases; unmatched bases: 3. The CDR3 spans 15 residues.

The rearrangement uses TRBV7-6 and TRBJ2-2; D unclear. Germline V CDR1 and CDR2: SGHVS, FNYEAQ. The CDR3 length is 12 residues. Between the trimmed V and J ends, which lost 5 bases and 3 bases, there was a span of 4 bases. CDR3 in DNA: TGTGCCAGCAGCCACTACACCGGGGAGCTGTTTTTT. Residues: CASSHYTGELFF. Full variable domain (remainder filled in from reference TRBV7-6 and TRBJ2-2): GAGVSQSPRYKVTKRGQDVALRCDPISGHVSLYWYRQALGQGPEFLTYFNYEAQQDKSGLPNDRFSAERPEGSISTLTIQRTEQRDSAMYRCASSHYTGELFFGEGSRLTVL.

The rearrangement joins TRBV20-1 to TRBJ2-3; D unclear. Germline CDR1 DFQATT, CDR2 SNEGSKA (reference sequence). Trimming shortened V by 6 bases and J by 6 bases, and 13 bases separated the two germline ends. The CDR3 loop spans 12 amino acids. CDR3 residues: CSATDPRDTQYF. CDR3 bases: TGCAGTGCAACGGACCCCCGGGATACGCAGTATTTT.

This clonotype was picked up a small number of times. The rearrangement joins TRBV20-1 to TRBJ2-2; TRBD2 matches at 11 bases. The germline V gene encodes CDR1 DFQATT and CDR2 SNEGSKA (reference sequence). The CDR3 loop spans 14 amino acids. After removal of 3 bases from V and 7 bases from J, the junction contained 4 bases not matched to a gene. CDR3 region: CSARGTSGLGELFF. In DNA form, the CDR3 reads TGCAGTGCTAGGGGGACTAGCGGACTCGGGGAGCTGTTTTTT.

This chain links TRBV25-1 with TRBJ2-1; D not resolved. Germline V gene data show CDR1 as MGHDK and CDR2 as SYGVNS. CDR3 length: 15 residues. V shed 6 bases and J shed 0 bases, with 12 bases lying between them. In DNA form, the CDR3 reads TGTGCCAGCAGACCGGACGGTAACTCCTACAATGAGCAGTTCTTC. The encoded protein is CASRPDGNSYNEQFF.